Listed below are T cell receptor beta chains from one sample, sequenced in a study of blood T cell repertoires in COVID-19. Repertoires were generated with immunoSEQ multiplex PCR, while TCRdb's copy carries only in-frame clones and drops some. The sample carries about 400,000 clones, approximately 90% recorded once. The sequenced material came from peripheral blood. These receptors originate from a woman aged 25 to 45 with acute or convalescent COVID-19. CDR3s include the opening cysteine and the closing phenylalanine or tryptophan. Fields, in order: V gene, clone size, J gene, D gene, CDR3 protein, CDR3 DNA. A D gene is named only where the DNA matches it firmly. Not all rows give a size; the values are once, few, many and, for expanded clones, a class.

v_call: TRBV28
clone_size: -
j_call: TRBJ2-1
d_call: TRBD1
cdr3_aa: CASGQGSYNEQFF
cdr3_nt: TGTGCCAGCGGACAGGGGTCCTACAATGAGCAGTTCTTC

v_call: TRBV10-1
clone_size: few
j_call: TRBJ2-1
d_call: -
cdr3_aa: CASSVGVYNEQFF
cdr3_nt: TGCGCCAGCAGTGTCGGAGTATACAATGAGCAGTTCTTC

v_call: TRBV12-3/TRBV12-4
clone_size: -
j_call: TRBJ2-7
d_call: -
cdr3_aa: CASRGDILRQYF
cdr3_nt: TGTGCCAGCAGAGGGGACATACTTAGGCAGTACTTC

v_call: TRBV15
clone_size: -
j_call: TRBJ1-1
d_call: TRBD1
cdr3_aa: CATSRHRGVRNTEAFF
cdr3_nt: TGTGCCACCAGCAGACACAGGGGTGTGAGGAACACTGAAGCTTTCTTT

v_call: TRBV2
clone_size: -
j_call: TRBJ1-2
d_call: TRBD1
cdr3_aa: CASRGQGGYGYTF
cdr3_nt: TGTGCCAGCAGAGGACAGGGGGGCTATGGCTACACCTTC

v_call: TRBV29-1
clone_size: -
j_call: TRBJ1-4
d_call: TRBD1
cdr3_aa: CSVAVGTGTGEKLFF
cdr3_nt: TGCAGCGTTGCGGTGGGAACCGGGACAGGTGAAAAACTGTTTTTT

v_call: TRBV5-1
clone_size: few
j_call: TRBJ2-2
d_call: -
cdr3_aa: CASSLKIGGAPNTGELFF
cdr3_nt: TGCGCCAGCAGCTTGAAAATCGGAGGGGCCCCGAACACCGGGGAGCTGTTTTTT

v_call: TRBV25-1
clone_size: once
j_call: TRBJ1-6
d_call: TRBD1
cdr3_aa: CASSERDRQSSYNSPLHF
cdr3_nt: TGTGCCAGCAGTGAAAGGGACAGGCAAAGCTCCTATAATTCACCCCTCCACTTT

v_call: TRBV7-9
clone_size: -
j_call: TRBJ1-1
d_call: TRBD1
cdr3_aa: CASRSQGAKAEAFF
cdr3_nt: TGTGCCAGCAGATCTCAGGGGGCGAAGGCTGAAGCTTTCTTT

v_call: TRBV11-2
clone_size: once
j_call: TRBJ2-5
d_call: -
cdr3_aa: CASSVMTRPNQETQYF
cdr3_nt: TGTGCCAGCAGCGTGATGACTAGACCTAACCAAGAGACCCAGTACTTC

v_call: TRBV7-8
clone_size: once
j_call: TRBJ1-4
d_call: -
cdr3_aa: CASSFGGTATNEKLFF
cdr3_nt: TGTGCCAGCAGCTTCGGGGGAACAGCAACTAATGAAAAACTGTTTTTT

v_call: TRBV18
clone_size: -
j_call: TRBJ1-2
d_call: TRBD1
cdr3_aa: CASSPSRRDSEYGYTF
cdr3_nt: TGTGCCAGCTCACCATCGCGCCGGGACAGCGAATATGGCTACACCTTC

v_call: TRBV11-2
clone_size: -
j_call: TRBJ1-3
d_call: -
cdr3_aa: CASSPGTSENTIYF
cdr3_nt: TGTGCCAGCAGTCCTGGGACATCCGAAAACACCATATATTTT

v_call: TRBV5-1
clone_size: -
j_call: TRBJ1-2
d_call: -
cdr3_aa: CASSSGTRGGYGYTF
cdr3_nt: TGCGCCAGCAGCTCCGGAACTCGGGGTGGCTATGGCTACACCTTC

v_call: TRBV10-2
clone_size: -
j_call: TRBJ1-4
d_call: TRBD1
cdr3_aa: CASSESGGTGVGEKLFF
cdr3_nt: TGCGCCAGCAGTGAGTCGGGAGGGACAGGGGTCGGTGAAAAACTGTTTTTT

v_call: TRBV9
clone_size: -
j_call: TRBJ1-6
d_call: -
cdr3_aa: CASSVRPGAGDSPLHF
cdr3_nt: TGTGCCAGCAGCGTCAGGCCAGGGGCAGGCGATTCACCCCTCCACTTT

v_call: TRBV12-5
clone_size: -
j_call: TRBJ2-1
d_call: TRBD2
cdr3_aa: CASGLVQRGGISRYNEQFF
cdr3_nt: TGTGCTAGTGGTTTGGTCCAGCGGGGGGGCATTTCGCGCTACAATGAGCAGTTCTTC

v_call: TRBV10-3
clone_size: -
j_call: TRBJ1-3
d_call: TRBD1
cdr3_aa: CAISSGQGQSDGNTIYF
cdr3_nt: TGTGCCATCAGTTCGGGACAGGGGCAATCCGATGGAAACACCATATATTTT

v_call: TRBV2
clone_size: -
j_call: TRBJ2-3
d_call: TRBD2
cdr3_aa: CASSGSTGLAGGPTDTQYF
cdr3_nt: TGTGCCAGCAGTGGATCAACTGGACTAGCGGGGGGTCCCACAGATACGCAGTATTTT

v_call: TRBV30
clone_size: -
j_call: TRBJ1-5
d_call: TRBD1
cdr3_aa: CAWSLDRGNQPQHF
cdr3_nt: TGTGCCTGGAGCTTGGACAGGGGCAATCAGCCCCAGCATTTT

v_call: TRBV9
clone_size: once
j_call: TRBJ1-3
d_call: -
cdr3_aa: CASSPRGPDGNTIYF
cdr3_nt: TGTGCCAGCAGCCCCAGAGGTCCAGATGGAAACACCATATATTTT

v_call: TRBV5-6
clone_size: -
j_call: TRBJ2-7
d_call: TRBD1
cdr3_aa: CASSGGQGQKQYF
cdr3_nt: TGTGCCAGCAGCGGGGGACAGGGACAGAAGCAGTACTTC

v_call: TRBV5-1
clone_size: -
j_call: TRBJ2-1
d_call: -
cdr3_aa: CASSGQTGSYNEQFF
cdr3_nt: TGCGCCAGCTCCGGTCAAACAGGGTCCTACAATGAGCAGTTCTTC

v_call: TRBV7-8
clone_size: few
j_call: TRBJ2-3
d_call: -
cdr3_aa: CASSQGGGGRGRSSTDTQYF
cdr3_nt: TGTGCCAGCAGCCAGGGTGGAGGGGGGAGGGGCAGGTCTAGCACAGATACGCAGTATTTT

v_call: TRBV5-1
clone_size: -
j_call: TRBJ1-1
d_call: -
cdr3_aa: CASSLALQKNEAFF
cdr3_nt: TGCGCCAGCAGCTTGGCCCTACAGAAAAATGAAGCTTTCTTT

v_call: TRBV9
clone_size: -
j_call: TRBJ2-7
d_call: TRBD2
cdr3_aa: CASSVDSGSTYEQYF
cdr3_nt: TGTGCCAGCAGCGTAGATAGCGGGAGTACCTACGAGCAGTACTTC

v_call: TRBV11-2
clone_size: -
j_call: TRBJ1-5
d_call: TRBD1
cdr3_aa: CASSLGRTGTGYSNQPQHF
cdr3_nt: TGTGCCAGCAGCCTGGGGAGAACCGGGACAGGTTATAGCAATCAGCCCCAGCATTTT

v_call: TRBV11-3
clone_size: -
j_call: TRBJ1-5
d_call: TRBD1
cdr3_aa: CASSFLRGVNQPQHF
cdr3_nt: TGTGCCAGCAGCTTCCTCAGGGGGGTAAATCAGCCCCAGCATTTT

v_call: TRBV28
clone_size: -
j_call: TRBJ1-3
d_call: -
cdr3_aa: CASKTPGSGNTIYF
cdr3_nt: TGTGCCAGCAAAACACCGGGCTCTGGAAACACCATATATTTT

v_call: TRBV4-1
clone_size: once
j_call: TRBJ2-7
d_call: -
cdr3_aa: CASSVEGHGIYEQYF
cdr3_nt: TGCGCCAGCAGTGTAGAGGGACATGGAATCTACGAGCAGTACTTC

v_call: TRBV20-1
clone_size: -
j_call: TRBJ2-5
d_call: -
cdr3_aa: CSASPAGETQYF
cdr3_nt: TGCAGTGCTAGTCCGGCGGGAGAGACCCAGTACTTC

v_call: TRBV30
clone_size: -
j_call: TRBJ2-7
d_call: -
cdr3_aa: CAGRTGSYEQYF
cdr3_nt: TGTGCCGGAAGGACGGGATCCTACGAGCAGTACTTC

v_call: TRBV25-1
clone_size: -
j_call: TRBJ2-7
d_call: TRBD2
cdr3_aa: CASSTSGLARNEQYF
cdr3_nt: TGTGCCAGCAGTACGTCAGGACTAGCGAGAAACGAGCAGTACTTC

v_call: TRBV10-3
clone_size: -
j_call: TRBJ2-7
d_call: TRBD1
cdr3_aa: CAISEGGQGAYEQYF
cdr3_nt: TGTGCCATCAGTGAGGGGGGACAGGGGGCCTACGAGCAGTACTTC

v_call: TRBV7-9
clone_size: -
j_call: TRBJ1-5
d_call: -
cdr3_aa: CASSNGQVNQPQHF
cdr3_nt: TGTGCCAGCAGCAACGGACAAGTTAATCAGCCCCAGCATTTT

v_call: TRBV28
clone_size: -
j_call: TRBJ1-5
d_call: TRBD1
cdr3_aa: CASSSGTGSQPQHF
cdr3_nt: TGTGCCAGCAGTTCCGGGACAGGTTCACAGCCCCAGCATTTT

v_call: TRBV4-1
clone_size: -
j_call: TRBJ1-4
d_call: -
cdr3_aa: CASRQFRATNEKLFF
cdr3_nt: TGCGCCAGCAGACAATTCCGCGCAACTAATGAAAAACTGTTTTTT

v_call: TRBV13
clone_size: -
j_call: TRBJ2-2
d_call: -
cdr3_aa: CASSDRETGELFF
cdr3_nt: TGTGCCAGCAGCGACCGGGAGACCGGGGAGCTGTTTTTT

v_call: TRBV5-1
clone_size: few
j_call: TRBJ2-7
d_call: -
cdr3_aa: CASRDSYEQYF
cdr3_nt: TGCGCCAGCAGGGACAGCTACGAGCAGTACTTC